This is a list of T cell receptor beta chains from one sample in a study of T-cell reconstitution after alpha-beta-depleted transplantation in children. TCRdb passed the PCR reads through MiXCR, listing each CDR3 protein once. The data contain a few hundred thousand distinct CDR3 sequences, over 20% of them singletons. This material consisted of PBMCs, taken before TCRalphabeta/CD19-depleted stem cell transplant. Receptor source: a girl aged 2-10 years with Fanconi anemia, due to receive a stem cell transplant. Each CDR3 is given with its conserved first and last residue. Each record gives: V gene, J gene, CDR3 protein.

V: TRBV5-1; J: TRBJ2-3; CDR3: CASSLDSGTDTQYF
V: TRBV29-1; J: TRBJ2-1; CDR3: CSVEDRGSGRWDEQFF
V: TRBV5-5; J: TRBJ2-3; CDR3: CASSVDRFSTDTQYF
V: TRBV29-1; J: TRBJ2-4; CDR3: CSVVALKNIQYF
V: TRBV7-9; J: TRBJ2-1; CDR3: CASSLRQSYNEQFF
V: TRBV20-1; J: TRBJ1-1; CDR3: CSARARVTEAFF
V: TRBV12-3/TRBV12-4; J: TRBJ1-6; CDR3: CASTAGTSYSPLHF
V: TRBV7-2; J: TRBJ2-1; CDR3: CASSLRGPNEQFF
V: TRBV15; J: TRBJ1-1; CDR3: CATSRDRGDNTEAFF
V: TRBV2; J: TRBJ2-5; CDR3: CASVSGREKETQYF
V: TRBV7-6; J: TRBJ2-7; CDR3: CASSLALSEASYEQYF
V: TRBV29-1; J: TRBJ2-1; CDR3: CSVRTSGSGQFF
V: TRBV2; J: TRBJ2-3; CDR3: CASRIAGSTDTQYF
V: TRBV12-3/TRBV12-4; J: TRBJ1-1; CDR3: CASSLAEGRTTEAFF
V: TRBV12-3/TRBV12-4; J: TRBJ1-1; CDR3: CASSFTPGTRIVEAFF
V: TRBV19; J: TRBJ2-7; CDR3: CASLSEYHEQYF
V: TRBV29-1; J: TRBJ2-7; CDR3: CSVILDRDRDAHYEQYF
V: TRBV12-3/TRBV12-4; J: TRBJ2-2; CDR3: CASSFRMELFF
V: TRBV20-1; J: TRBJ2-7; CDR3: CSASQGGYEQYF
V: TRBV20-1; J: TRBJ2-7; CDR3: CSASHSGGGYEQYF
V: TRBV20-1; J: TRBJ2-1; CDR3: CSARDPLHF
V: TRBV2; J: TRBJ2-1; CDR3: CASSGIPVGYNEQFF
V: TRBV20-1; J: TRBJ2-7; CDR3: CSARDRKAYEQYF
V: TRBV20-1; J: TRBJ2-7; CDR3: CSARDEWGPYEQYF
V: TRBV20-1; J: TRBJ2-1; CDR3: CSARLTGTRHNEQFF
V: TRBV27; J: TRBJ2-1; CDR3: CASKTSGSIAGNEQFF
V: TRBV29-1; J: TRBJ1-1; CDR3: CSVRTLPIPLLNTEAFF
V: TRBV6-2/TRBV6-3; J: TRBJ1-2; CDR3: CASRLSGEPYGYTF
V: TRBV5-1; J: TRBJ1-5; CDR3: CASSLTPGYQPQHF
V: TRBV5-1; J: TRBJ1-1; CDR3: CASRRGQGAPRTEAFF
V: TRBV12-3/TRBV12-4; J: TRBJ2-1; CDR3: CASSFGTGNEQFF
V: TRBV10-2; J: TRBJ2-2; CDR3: CASRDFSKLRTGELFF
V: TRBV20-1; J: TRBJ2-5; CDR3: CSARTSGGAPQETQYF